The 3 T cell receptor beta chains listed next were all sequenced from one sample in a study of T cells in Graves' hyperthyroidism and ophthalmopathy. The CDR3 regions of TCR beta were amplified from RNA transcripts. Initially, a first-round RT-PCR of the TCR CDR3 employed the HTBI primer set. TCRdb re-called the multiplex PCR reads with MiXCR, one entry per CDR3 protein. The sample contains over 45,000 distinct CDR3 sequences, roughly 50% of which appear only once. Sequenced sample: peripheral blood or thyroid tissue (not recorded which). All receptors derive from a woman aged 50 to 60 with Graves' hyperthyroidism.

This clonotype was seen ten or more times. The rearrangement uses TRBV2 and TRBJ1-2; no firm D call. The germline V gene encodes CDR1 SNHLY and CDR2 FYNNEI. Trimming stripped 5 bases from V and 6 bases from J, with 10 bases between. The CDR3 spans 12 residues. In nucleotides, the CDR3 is TGTGCCAGCAGTAGGTCCCTGGATGGCTACACCTTC. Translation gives CASSRSLDGYTF.

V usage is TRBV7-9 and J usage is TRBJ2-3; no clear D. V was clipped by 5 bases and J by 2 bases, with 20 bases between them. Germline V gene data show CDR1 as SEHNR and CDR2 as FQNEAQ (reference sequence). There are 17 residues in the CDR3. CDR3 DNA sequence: TGTGCCAGCAGCGGACCCCTAAACTATGGCTACACAGATACGCAGTATTTT. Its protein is CASSGPLNYGYTDTQYF.

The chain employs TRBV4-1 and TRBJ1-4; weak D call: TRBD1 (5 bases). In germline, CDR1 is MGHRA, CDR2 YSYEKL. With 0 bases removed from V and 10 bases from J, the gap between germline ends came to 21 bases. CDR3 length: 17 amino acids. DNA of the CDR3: TGCGCCAGCAGCCAAGAAGGGTTCCCGGCGCGAAGGGGAAAACTGTTTTTT. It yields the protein CASSQEGFPARRGKLFF.